This record looks at one TCR beta chain sequence and its context. Its antigen is not identified. PCR amplification relied on 60 Vbeta primers (plus 13 Jbeta primers). Measured with immunoSEQ multiplex PCR; TCRdb has only the in-frame clones, and not every one. Of about 200,000 clones listed, roughly 77% were seen once; the top ten hold 0.35% to 0.5%. Trimming took 3 bases from V and 2 from J; bases not matched to a gene: 4. The CDR3 is 15 amino acids. Germline V gene sequence: CDR1 KGHSH, CDR2 LQKENI. This specimen comes from a study of cytomegalovirus exposure and HLA in healthy donors. General study results and limits: DRB1 had the most TCR associations and HLA-C the fewest, a later analysis found, with rates varying by HLA locus. Researchers reported in a later analysis that a missense DCLRE1C variant was tied to TCR beta V- and J-gene trimming.

The sequence came from a male donor in good health and CMV-seropositive. This chain links TRBV18 with TRBJ2-1; 7 bases match TRBD2. Sequenced sample: PBMCs. The CDR3 is CASSPGGETYNEQFF. CDR3 nucleotide sequence: TGTGCCAGCTCACCGGGAGGGGAAACCTACAATGAGCAGTTCTTC.